This TCR beta chain stems from a study of patients and donors after allogeneic stem cell transplantation. This clonotype was detected only a few times. TCRdb re-called the RT-PCR reads with MiXCR, one entry per CDR3 protein. The sample has over 150,000 distinct CDR3 sequences, about 32% seen once. CDR1 SGHDT and CDR2 YYEEEE come from the germline V gene. Between the trimmed V and J ends, which lost 1 base and 2 bases, there was a span of 12 bases. CDR3 length: 15 amino acids. The sequencing sample was made of blood, either unsorted or a sorted T cell fraction (not recorded which). This TCR derives from a human donor who was either an allogeneic HSCT recipient or a stem cell or donor lymphocyte infusion donor (not recorded which). It is not recorded whose cells these are; they may come from a transplant donor. The chain carries TRBV5-6 and TRBJ2-5; D unclear. The CDR3 loop is CASSLIGLSQETQYF. The CDR3 nucleotides are TGTGCCAGCAGCTTGATCGGCCTGTCACAAGAGACCCAGTACTTC.